The next 11 T cell receptor beta chains were all read from a single sample in a study of shared clonotypes between healthy human individuals. The data were produced by immunoSEQ multiplex PCR, yet TCRdb's version contains in-frame clones alone and is incomplete. The profile shows roughly 850,000 clones, approximately 97% of them singletons. Only CD45RO-negative cells positively selected for CCR7 counted as naive CD8 cells, so terminally differentiated effector memory CD45RA+ cells were excluded. Sequenced material: naive CD8+ T cells sorted from blood. These receptors came from a man younger than 40 in good health.

A word on this clone: The same CDR3 can be traced to other DNA sequences in this sample. The chain recombines TRBV7-6 with TRBJ2-7; D may be TRBD1 (6 bases). This CDR3 has 14 residues. V lost 1 base to trimming and J lost 1 base, with 8 bases between them. The germline CDR1 and CDR2 sequences are SGHVS and FNYEAQ. The CDR3 region is CASSLGGQSYEQYF. The CDR3 nucleotides read TGTGCCAGCAGCTTAGGTGGACAGTCCTACGAGCAGTACTTC.

This chain uses TRBV9 with TRBJ2-1; D remains ambiguous. CDR3 length equals 15 residues. Trimming took off 2 bases at V and 4 bases at J, with 13 bases between the two ends. Looked up from germline, CDR1 is SGDLS and CDR2 is YYNGEE. The CDR3 coding sequence is TGTGCCAGCAGCGTCAGATGGTCTGGGTACAATGAGCAGTTCTTC. Translating gives CASSVRWSGYNEQFF.

The chain couples TRBV19 to TRBJ1-4; D may be TRBD1 (6 bases). CDR1 and CDR2 from the germline V gene are LNHDA and SQIVND (reference sequence). The CDR3 sequence is 17 residues long. V dropped 2 bases and J dropped 3 bases, with 16 bases sitting between them. The CDR3 loop reads CASSIISQGPANEKLFF. The CDR3 coding sequence is TGTGCCAGTAGTATAATTTCCCAGGGGCCGGCTAATGAAAAACTGTTTTTT.

This clone was counted once. J is TRBJ1-5 and V is TRBV4-1, with 7 nucleotides matching TRBD1. Germline V gene lookup returns CDR1 MGHRA and CDR2 YSYEKL. The CDR3 spans 16 residues. V was pared by 3 bases and J by 5 bases, with 10 bases of the junction left unmatched. The CDR3 spells CASSHVGGKGDQPQHF. The DNA for the CDR3 is TGCGCCAGCAGCCATGTAGGGGGCAAAGGAGATCAGCCCCAGCATTTT.

This rearrangement joins TRBV15 to TRBJ1-5; D may be TRBD1 (5 bases). Germline CDR1 reads LNHNV; CDR2 reads YYDKDF (reference sequence). V was trimmed by 8 bases and J by 4 bases, leaving 9 bases between them. The CDR3 extends over 12 amino acids. CDR3 in DNA: TGTGCCACCGGGGCCGAGAATCAGCCCCAGCATTTT. Translating gives CATGAENQPQHF.

V is TRBV11-2 and J is TRBJ1-1; a possible D gene is TRBD1 (6 bases). The V gene lost 5 bases and the J gene lost 8 bases, with 18 bases spanning the gap. CDR1 and CDR2 (germline): SGHAT, FQNNGV. There are 14 residues in the CDR3. The CDR3 protein is CASSRILNGGEAFF. The CDR3 bases are TGTGCCAGCAGCCGGATTTTAAACGGGGGCGAAGCTTTCTTT.

The chain recombines TRBV5-6 with TRBJ2-1; 12 nucleotides agree with TRBD2. This CDR3 is 19 amino acids long. Looked up from germline, CDR1 is SGHDT and CDR2 is YYEEEE. J was trimmed by 5 bases and V by 5 bases; bases with no gene match: 17. This CDR3 is CASSSGLAGRAASNNEQFF. CDR3 nucleotide sequence: TGTGCCAGCAGTAGCGGACTAGCGGGAAGGGCCGCTTCCAACAATGAGCAGTTCTTC.

The chain joins TRBV4-3 to TRBJ2-1; 16 bases are a match to TRBD2. Per the germline V gene, CDR1 is LGHNA and CDR2 is YSLEER. CDR3 length equals 16 residues. V shed 0 bases and J 10 bases; nucleotides not matched to a gene: 3. The CDR3 nucleotides are TGCGCCAGCAGCCAAGATAGGGGACTAGCGGGAGGGGAGCAGTTCTTC. Translating gives CASSQDRGLAGGEQFF.

CDR3 DNA: TGTGCCAGCAGCCTCAATCGTGAAGCTTTCTTT. This translates into CASSLNREAFF. The rearrangement joins TRBV11-2 to TRBJ1-1, with unresolved D. This CDR3 is built from 11 residues. The V end lost 5 bases, the J end lost 7 bases, and 8 bases lay between the germline ends. Germline V gene lookup returns CDR1 SGHAT and CDR2 FQNNGV. Looking up the rest from reference TRBV11-2 and TRBJ1-1 gives the full variable domain: EAGVAQSPRYKIIEKRQSVAFWCNPISGHATLYWYQQILGQGPKLLIQFQNNGVVDDSQLPKDRFSAERLKGVDSTLKIQPAKLEDSAVYLCASSLNREAFFGQGTRLTVV.

The CDR3 DNA is TGCGCCAGCAGCGGGCACGACGGGGTAGCGGGATACAATGAGCAGTTCTTC. Protein sequence: CASSGHDGVAGYNEQFF. The chain couples TRBV5-1 to TRBJ2-1; 8 bases map to TRBD2. CDR1 is SGHRS and CDR2 is YFSETQ in the germline V gene. V gave up 4 bases and J gave up 4 bases; unmatched junction bases: 13. CDR3 length: 17 amino acids. Full variable domain (missing parts from reference TRBV5-1 and TRBJ2-1): KAGVTQTPRYLIKTRGQQVTLSCSPISGHRSVSWYQQTPGQGLQFLFEYFSETQRNKGNFPGRFSGRQFSNSRSEMNVSTLELGDSALYLCASSGHDGVAGYNEQFFGPGTRLTVL.

The chain couples TRBV5-1 to TRBJ1-1; D might be TRBD1 (5 bases). V lost 4 bases and J lost 1, with 26 bases in between. This CDR3 is built from 19 residues. Germline V gene data show CDR1 as SGHRS and CDR2 as YFSETQ. CDR3 nucleotide sequence: TGCGCCAGCAGCCTGGGTAGTCGAGGGGAAAAGGTTACGAACACTGAAGCTTTCTTT. Its protein product is CASSLGSRGEKVTNTEAFF.